A selection of T cell receptor beta chains follows, all from one sample in a study of T cells expressing NK-cell markers. TCRdb reworked the 5' RACE reads into one entry per CDR3 protein, no DNA. The sample data list about 460,000 distinct CDR3 sequences. Sequencing was done on a sample of blood T cells: a sorted CD56 or NKG2C T cell subset, CD4+ or CD8+ T cells, or bulk PBMC T cells (not recorded which). These receptors were taken from a woman in her forties or fifties in good health. The CDR3 runs from the conserved cysteine through the conserved F or W. Each record gives: CDR3 protein, V gene, J gene.

CDR3 protein: CSARAPPGTYEKLFF
V gene: TRBV20-1
J gene: TRBJ1-4

CDR3 protein: CASSSGERVANTGELFF
V gene: TRBV12-3/TRBV12-4
J gene: TRBJ2-2

CDR3 protein: CASSPGTGGEQYF
V gene: TRBV7-3
J gene: TRBJ2-7

CDR3 protein: CASSLDREPTEAFF
V gene: TRBV18
J gene: TRBJ1-1

CDR3 protein: CSGDSGLVETQYF
V gene: TRBV29-1
J gene: TRBJ2-5

CDR3 protein: CSASLSGRRTLNIQYF
V gene: TRBV20-1
J gene: TRBJ2-4

CDR3 protein: CATSRDSLDRVHGYTF
V gene: TRBV15
J gene: TRBJ1-2

CDR3 protein: CASSLQLDSYNEQFF
V gene: TRBV5-1
J gene: TRBJ2-1

CDR3 protein: CASSLALVAGDNEQFF
V gene: TRBV7-8
J gene: TRBJ2-1

CDR3 protein: CASTRGGLAAYNEQFF
V gene: TRBV7-9
J gene: TRBJ2-1

CDR3 protein: CASSPPLSGNTIYF
V gene: TRBV12-3/TRBV12-4
J gene: TRBJ1-3

CDR3 protein: CSAHSTLVGQPQHF
V gene: TRBV20-1
J gene: TRBJ1-5

CDR3 protein: CGGEKAETQYF
V gene: TRBV29-1
J gene: TRBJ2-5

CDR3 protein: CASSLNLIAGLNEQFF
V gene: TRBV4-1
J gene: TRBJ2-1

CDR3 protein: CASSPTGTGLRNQPQHF
V gene: TRBV7-6
J gene: TRBJ1-5

CDR3 protein: CAVSGQNYGYTF
V gene: TRBV7-6
J gene: TRBJ1-2

CDR3 protein: CASSVAGGGRTDTQYF
V gene: TRBV9
J gene: TRBJ2-3

CDR3 protein: CATSDVGQKNIQYF
V gene: TRBV24-1
J gene: TRBJ2-4

CDR3 protein: CASSLARRAGGGNEQFF
V gene: TRBV5-6
J gene: TRBJ2-1

CDR3 protein: CATSRDFRTGKNIQYF
V gene: TRBV15
J gene: TRBJ2-4

CDR3 protein: CASSLGPTGNTQYF
V gene: TRBV5-1
J gene: TRBJ2-3

CDR3 protein: CASSRPGGKADTQYF
V gene: TRBV5-5
J gene: TRBJ2-3

CDR3 protein: CASSQGLAEETQYF
V gene: TRBV14
J gene: TRBJ2-5

CDR3 protein: CASSLSVGNTIYF
V gene: TRBV12-3/TRBV12-4
J gene: TRBJ1-3

CDR3 protein: CAWASGQYEQYF
V gene: TRBV30
J gene: TRBJ2-7

CDR3 protein: CASSLDLGHLYGYTF
V gene: TRBV7-9
J gene: TRBJ1-2

CDR3 protein: CASSLAPLDGADTQYF
V gene: TRBV5-1
J gene: TRBJ2-3

CDR3 protein: CASAGVGSYNEQFF
V gene: TRBV2
J gene: TRBJ2-1

CDR3 protein: CASSLDLVGETQYF
V gene: TRBV7-9
J gene: TRBJ2-5

CDR3 protein: CSAATSGSSMVYNEQFF
V gene: TRBV20-1
J gene: TRBJ2-1

CDR3 protein: CSARAPGVGETQYF
V gene: TRBV20-1
J gene: TRBJ2-5

CDR3 protein: CASRNNAEAFF
V gene: TRBV6-6
J gene: TRBJ1-1

CDR3 protein: CATSDLRQSNEQFF
V gene: TRBV24-1
J gene: TRBJ2-1

CDR3 protein: CASTRTGSYEQYF
V gene: TRBV5-1
J gene: TRBJ2-7

CDR3 protein: CASSPQGTDMGEQFF
V gene: TRBV9
J gene: TRBJ2-1

CDR3 protein: CASSPEGRVSGELFF
V gene: TRBV12-3/TRBV12-4
J gene: TRBJ2-2

CDR3 protein: CASGPPSGRGSEQFF
V gene: TRBV6-5
J gene: TRBJ2-1

CDR3 protein: CASTAGLGEQYF
V gene: TRBV12-3/TRBV12-4
J gene: TRBJ2-7

CDR3 protein: CASTGGGNRPYF
V gene: TRBV2
J gene: TRBJ2-4

CDR3 protein: CASSYSPQGSGELFF
V gene: TRBV6-6
J gene: TRBJ2-2

CDR3 protein: CASIRQFVADTQYF
V gene: TRBV12-3/TRBV12-4
J gene: TRBJ2-3

CDR3 protein: CASSKPTGGETQYF
V gene: TRBV7-9
J gene: TRBJ2-5